This passage covers 14 T cell receptor beta chains from one sample sequenced in a study of shared clonotypes between healthy human individuals. Repertoires were generated with immunoSEQ multiplex PCR, while TCRdb's copy carries only in-frame clones and drops some. The sample has about 2.4 million clones, 93% seen once. Sequencing was carried out using naive CD4+ T cells from PBMCs. Described subset: CD45RA+ positively selected. These receptors were collected from a man younger than 30 in good health. Some clones in this sample may be carry-over from other donors' samples.

This sequence joins TRBV7-8 and TRBJ2-5; 9 positions match TRBD1. This CDR3 spans 16 amino acids. The V and J ends lost 5 bases and 2 bases, in that order; junction bases with no gene match: 9. CDR1 SGHVS and CDR2 FQNEAQ come from the germline V gene. The CDR3 sequence: CASSPPGQGFQETQYF. The CDR3 DNA sequence: TGTGCCAGCAGCCCACCGGGACAGGGTTTTCAAGAGACCCAGTACTTC.

This clone showed up just a few times. Within the sample, other DNA sequences also encode this same CDR3. V gene TRBV7-9 combines with J gene TRBJ1-1, with 7 bases matching TRBD1. V lost 1 base to trimming and J lost 6 bases; unmatched junction nucleotides: 2. CDR1 SEHNR and CDR2 FQNEAQ come from the germline V gene (reference sequence). This CDR3 spans 13 amino acids. CDR3 in DNA: TGTGCCAGCAGCTTAGGCCAGGGGGCTGAAGCTTTCTTT. Amino acid sequence: CASSLGQGAEAFF.

In its sample, this clone was seen once. The chain combines TRBV7-6 with TRBJ2-7, with 12 bases that match TRBD1. V gave up 3 bases and J gave up 7 bases; unmatched junction bases: 10. CDR3 size: 16 residues. CDR1 is SGHVS and CDR2 is FNYEAQ in the germline V gene. The DNA for the CDR3 is TGTGCCAGCAGCTTGGGCTGGGACAGGGGGCGTGGGGAGCAGTACTTC. The encoded protein is CASSLGWDRGRGEQYF.

Details on this clone: Other nucleotide sequences in the sample specify the same CDR3. The chain joins TRBV6-5 to TRBJ2-7; the D is unclear. V lost 0 bases, J lost 7 bases, and 4 bases lay in between. In germline, CDR1 is MNHEY, CDR2 SVGAGI. The length of the CDR3 is 11 residues. The CDR3 sequence is CASSYSREQYF. Here the CDR3 DNA reads TGTGCCAGCAGTTACTCGCGTGAGCAGTACTTC.

The rearrangement uses TRBV28 and TRBJ1-2; possible D gene TRBD1, 5 bases. Germline CDR1 reads MDHEN; CDR2 reads SYDVKM. CDR3 size: 13 residues. Trimming pared 4 bases from V and 6 bases from J, leaving 12 bases between. The CDR3 sequence is CASSWGGLDGYTF. CDR3 nucleotide sequence: TGTGCCAGCAGTTGGGGGGGATTGGATGGCTACACCTTC.

The chain joins TRBV11-2 to TRBJ2-3; TRBD2 aligns across 8 bases. With 5 bases clipped from V and 2 bases from J, the junction kept 12 bases outside the gene matches. CDR1 and CDR2 from the germline V gene are SGHAT and FQNNGV. This CDR3 is 17 amino acids long. In nucleotides, the CDR3 is TGTGCCAGCAGCCCCACAGGGACTAGGATTTTCACAGATACGCAGTATTTT. It is translated as CASSPTGTRIFTDTQYF.

This clone was observed a handful of times. The rearrangement uses TRBV5-1 and TRBJ1-2, with D possibly matching TRBD1 (5 bases). The CDR3 has 13 residues. In germline, CDR1 is SGHRS, CDR2 YFSETQ. V was cut by 4 bases and J by 6 bases, with 13 bases left in between. The CDR3 region has the DNA TGCGCCAGCAGCCCTTCAGGGCCCGATGGCTACACCTTC. Encoded protein: CASSPSGPDGYTF. Looking up the rest from reference TRBV5-1 and TRBJ1-2 gives the full variable domain: KAGVTQTPRYLIKTRGQQVTLSCSPISGHRSVSWYQQTPGQGLQFLFEYFSETQRNKGNFPGRFSGRQFSNSRSEMNVSTLELGDSALYLCASSPSGPDGYTFGSGTRLTVV.

The gene calls are TRBV28 and TRBJ1-6; D is perhaps TRBD1 (6 bases). V lost 4 bases and J 6 bases, leaving 10 bases between the germline ends. CDR1 and CDR2 from the germline V gene are MDHEN and SYDVKM. The CDR3 length is 14 residues. CDR3 sequence (DNA): TGTGCCAGCAGTTCCTACAGGGCTAATTCACCCCTCCACTTT. This codes for CASSSYRANSPLHF. Variable domain in full (rest from reference TRBV28 and TRBJ1-6): DVKVTQSSRYLVKRTGEKVFLECVQDMDHENMFWYRQDPGLGLRLIYFSYDVKMKEKGDIPEGYSVSREKKERFSLILESASTNQTSMYLCASSSYRANSPLHFGNGTRLTVT.

The CDR3 spells CASSIDPQGNQPQHF. DNA for the CDR3: TGTGCCAGTAGTATAGACCCTCAGGGAAACCAGCCCCAGCATTTT. V and J are TRBV19 and TRBJ1-5; D perhaps matches TRBD1 (5 bases). Per germline, CDR1 LNHDA and CDR2 SQIVND (reference sequence). CDR3 length: 15 amino acids. V gave up 0 bases and J gave up 7 bases, with 13 bases separating them. Variable domain in full (rest from reference TRBV19 and TRBJ1-5): DGGITQSPKYLFRKEGQNVTLSCEQNLNHDAMYWYRQDPGQGLRLIYYSQIVNDFQKGDIAEGYSVSREKKESFPLTVTSAQKNPTAFYLCASSIDPQGNQPQHFGDGTRLSIL.

V is TRBV11-3 and J is TRBJ2-1; TRBD2 aligns across 11 bases. The J segment lost 5 bases and the V segment lost 5 bases, leaving 8 bases of the junction unmatched. CDR1 SGHNT and CDR2 YENEEA come from the germline V gene. The CDR3 runs 16 residues. The CDR3 DNA reads TGTGCCAGCAGCGCCGGGCTAGCGGGAGGACACAATGAGCAGTTCTTC. As protein: CASSAGLAGGHNEQFF.

The chain recombines TRBV6-5 with TRBJ1-5; D is perhaps TRBD1 (5 bases). Trimming took off 3 bases at V and 9 bases at J, with 18 bases between the two ends. Germline V gene lookup returns CDR1 MNHEY and CDR2 SVGAGI. CDR3 length: 15 amino acids. This CDR3 reads CASSYSGTASSPQHF. As DNA, the CDR3 is TGTGCCAGCAGTTATTCCGGGACCGCTTCATCGCCCCAGCATTTT.

The V gene is TRBV28, the J gene TRBJ2-3, with D tentatively TRBD2 (5 bases). The length of the CDR3 is 12 residues. The germline V gene encodes CDR1 MDHEN and CDR2 SYDVKM. V was clipped by 7 bases and J by 7 bases, with 12 bases between them. The CDR3 nucleotides read TGTGCCAGCATGGAGGCTGGGAATACGCAGTATTTT. This translates into CASMEAGNTQYF.

The chain has TRBV15 and TRBJ2-3; TRBD2 aligns across 10 bases. The V gene end was trimmed by 6 bases and the J gene end by 8 bases; junction bases not matched to a gene: 11. Germline CDR1 and CDR2: LNHNV and YYDKDF (reference sequence). The CDR3 totals 15 residues. CDR3 sequence (DNA): TGTGCCACCAGGCAAGCGGGAGGGGTCCTGGGTACGCAGTATTTT. Translating gives CATRQAGGVLGTQYF.

About this clone: Additional DNA sequences in this sample encode the identical CDR3. The chain carries TRBV19 and TRBJ1-1; possibly TRBD1 for D (5 bases). This CDR3 comprises 14 residues. From germline, CDR1 is LNHDA and CDR2 SQIVND (reference sequence). The ends were cut back, 6 bases at V and 1 base at J, with 12 bases in the middle. CDR3 bases: TGTGCCAGTAGGCCCCTTGGGGGGAACACTGAAGCTTTCTTT. It is translated as CASRPLGGNTEAFF.